The 19 T cell receptor beta chains in this list originate from one sample, sequenced in a study of cytomegalovirus exposure and HLA in healthy donors. It was with 60 Vbeta and 13 Jbeta primers that the PCR ran. Assay: immunoSEQ multiplex PCR; the TCRdb copy retains only in-frame clones and omits some. This sample has under 150,000 clones, with more than 65% found just once. Sequenced input: PBMCs. The receptors shown here come from a man in his fifties in good health and CMV-seronegative.

This rearrangement joins TRBV18 to TRBJ2-7, with D hard to call. This CDR3 contains 12 residues. Per the germline V gene, CDR1 is KGHSH and CDR2 is LQKENI. V lost 2 bases and J lost 3, with 5 bases in between. This CDR3 reads CASSPNGYEQYF. As DNA, the CDR3 is TGTGCCAGCTCACCAAACGGCTACGAGCAGTACTTC.

This chain connects TRBV19 to TRBJ2-2; a weak D match, TRBD1 (6 bases). CDR1 and CDR2 from the germline V gene are LNHDA and SQIVND (reference sequence). CDR3 length: 12 residues. The ends were cut back, 7 bases at V and 5 bases at J, with 8 bases in the middle. The CDR3 bases are TGTGCCAGTACCCAGGGGACCGGGGAGCTGTTTTTT. This encodes CASTQGTGELFF.

This clone has only a few counts. The chain recombines TRBV7-3 with TRBJ1-6; 7 bases are a match to TRBD1. This CDR3 is 15 amino acids long. CDR1 is SGHTA and CDR2 is FQGTGA in the germline V gene. V dropped 5 bases and J dropped 10; count of bases not matched to a gene: 11. The DNA of the CDR3 is TGTGCCAGCAGCGCGACGGACAGGTTGGGCTCACCCCTCCACTTT. Translated, it gives CASSATDRLGSPLHF.

The gene calls are TRBV7-6 and TRBJ1-6; 7 bases agree with TRBD1. This CDR3 contains 16 residues. V shed 5 bases and J 7 bases; nucleotides not matched to a gene: 11. The germline CDR1 and CDR2 sequences are SGHVS and FNYEAQ. The CDR3 loop is CASSLQGPSINSPLHF. The DNA for the CDR3 is TGTGCCAGCAGCCTACAGGGGCCTTCTATCAATTCACCCCTCCACTTT.

This chain uses TRBV29-1 with TRBJ2-5, with a tentative D call TRBD1 (7 bases). Germline V gene lookup returns CDR1 SQVTM and CDR2 ANQGSEA. Trimming took off 6 bases at V and 5 bases at J, with 16 bases between the two ends. The CDR3 runs 13 residues. The CDR3 nucleotides read TGCAGCGTCAGAACAGGGGACTGGGAGACCCAGTACTTC. Amino acid sequence: CSVRTGDWETQYF.

The chain couples TRBV7-6 to TRBJ2-1; possibly TRBD2 for D (6 bases). V was pared by 5 bases and J by 7 bases, with 15 bases between. The CDR3 runs 14 residues. The germline V gene encodes CDR1 SGHVS and CDR2 FNYEAQ. The CDR3, as DNA: TGTGCCAGCAGCCTTAGGACGGGGAGGAATGAGCAGTTCTTC. Translated: CASSLRTGRNEQFF.

V is TRBV9 and J is TRBJ2-1, with 12 bases lining up with TRBD2. The J segment lost 7 bases and the V segment lost 8 bases, leaving 7 bases of the junction unmatched. Per germline, CDR1 SGDLS and CDR2 YYNGEE. The length of the CDR3 is 14 residues. CDR3 protein: CASTSGGKENEQFF. CDR3 nucleotides: TGTGCCAGTACTAGCGGGGGGAAGGAAAATGAGCAGTTCTTC.

The chain joins TRBV7-8 to TRBJ2-3; the D gene is possibly TRBD1 (5 bases). Germline V gives CDR1 SGHVS, CDR2 FQNEAQ. Trimming took off 0 bases at V and 3 bases at J, with 13 bases between the two ends. The CDR3 is made up of 16 amino acids. CDR3 DNA: TGTGCCAGCAGCTTAGCACAGGATTCGGGTACAGATACGCAGTATTTT. This gives the protein CASSLAQDSGTDTQYF.

Only one count was recorded for this clone. The chain has TRBV7-2 and TRBJ2-5, with 10 bases lining up with TRBD1. Germline V gene data show CDR1 as SGHTA and CDR2 as FQGNSA. This CDR3 has 19 residues. The junction had 19 bases not matched to a gene; V was cut back by 4 bases and J by 5 bases. CDR3 sequence reads: CASSYPRLLGTGVGETQYF. DNA of the CDR3: TGTGCCAGCAGCTACCCCCGTTTGCTTGGGACAGGGGTGGGCGAGACCCAGTACTTC.

The V and J genes are TRBV29-1 and TRBJ1-5; D is unclear. The CDR3 contains 11 residues. Trimming took 3 bases from V and 7 from J, leaving 7 bases between them. CDR1 and CDR2 (germline): SQVTM, ANQGSEA. CDR3 protein: CSVDPSQPQHF. In DNA, the CDR3 is TGCAGCGTTGATCCCTCGCAGCCCCAGCATTTT.

V is TRBV6-1 and J is TRBJ1-1; maybe TRBD1 (5 bases). The CDR3 totals 12 residues. The germline V and J ends were trimmed by 11 bases and 0 bases, with 10 bases remaining between them. Germline CDR1 is MNHNS and CDR2 is SASEGT. CDR3 DNA sequence: TGTGCCTCGGGGGTCATGAACACTGAAGCTTTCTTT. Its translation is CASGVMNTEAFF.

The CDR3 is CASRVGGQPQHF. The CDR3 DNA follows: TGTGCCAGCAGAGTCGGAGGCCAGCCCCAGCATTTT. This chain uses TRBV2 with TRBJ1-5; D remains unclear. V was shortened by 6 bases and J by 7 bases, with 10 bases between the two germline ends. The CDR3 loop spans 12 amino acids. CDR1 and CDR2 (germline): SNHLY, FYNNEI.

The rearrangement joins TRBV6-1 to TRBJ1-2; 7 nucleotides line up with TRBD1. Germline-derived CDR1 and CDR2 are MNHNS and SASEGT. J was trimmed by 4 bases and V by 4 bases; bases with no gene match: 9. This CDR3 is 15 amino acids long. CDR3 sequence (DNA): TGTGCCAGCAGTGTTACCGGGACAGCTTCCTATGGCTACACCTTC. Translation: CASSVTGTASYGYTF.

CDR3 coding DNA: TGTGCCAGCAGCTTGGGGGGACAGAACTACGAGCAGTACTTC. Its translation is CASSLGGQNYEQYF. V gene TRBV5-4 combines with J gene TRBJ2-7; TRBD1 matches at 7 bases. Trimming cost V 0 bases and J 3 bases; bases outside gene matches: 3. Germline V gene lookup returns CDR1 SGHNT and CDR2 YYREEE (reference sequence). The CDR3 is 14 residues long.

V usage is TRBV7-6 and J usage is TRBJ2-3; tentatively, D is TRBD2 (7 bases). Germline V gene sequence: CDR1 SGHVS, CDR2 FNYEAQ. The CDR3 loop spans 14 amino acids. The V gene lost 0 bases and the J gene lost 6 bases, with 10 bases spanning the gap. The CDR3 protein is CASSLAGGRDTQYF. CDR3 nucleotides: TGTGCCAGCAGCTTAGCGGGGGGGCGTGATACGCAGTATTTT.

The J gene is TRBJ2-5, the V gene TRBV5-1, with D possibly being TRBD2 (6 bases). V gave up 5 bases and J gave up 2 bases, with 10 bases separating them. CDR3 length: 13 amino acids. Germline loops: CDR1 SGHRS, CDR2 YFSETQ. The DNA of the CDR3 is TGCGCCAGCAGTTCGGGAGTACAAGAGACCCAGTACTTC. As protein: CASSSGVQETQYF. The entire variable domain, with the rest obtained from reference TRBV5-1 and TRBJ2-5, is as follows: KAGVTQTPRYLIKTRGQQVTLSCSPISGHRSVSWYQQTPGQGLQFLFEYFSETQRNKGNFPGRFSGRQFSNSRSEMNVSTLELGDSALYLCASSSGVQETQYFGPGTRLLVL.

The chain combines TRBV10-2 with TRBJ1-1, with TRBD1 matching over 11 bases. CDR1 WSHSY and CDR2 SAAADI come from the germline V gene. This CDR3 contains 16 residues. V trimming: 1 base; J trimming: 4 bases; junction bases outside the gene matches: 5. The chain's CDR3 is CASSEWTGGVSTEAFF. In DNA form, the CDR3 reads TGCGCCAGCAGTGAGTGGACAGGGGGCGTAAGCACTGAAGCTTTCTTT.

The chain couples TRBV7-9 to TRBJ1-5; D call uncertain. Looked up from germline, CDR1 is SEHNR and CDR2 is FQNEAQ (reference sequence). The CDR3 is 13 amino acids. CDR3 loop: CVEVSNSNQPQHF. The CDR3 nucleotides read TGTGTTGAGGTCAGCAATAGCAATCAGCCCCAGCATTTT. The whole variable domain, remainder taken from reference TRBV7-9 and TRBJ1-5, is DTGVSQNPRHKITKRGQNVTFRCDPISEHNRLYWYRQTLGQGPEFLTYFQNEAQLEKSRLLSDRFSAERPKGSFSTLEIQRTEQGDSAMYLCVEVSNSNQPQHFGDGTRLSIL.

V gene TRBV19 combines with J gene TRBJ2-7, with D tentatively TRBD2 (6 bases). Deletions cut 5 bases from V and 1 base from J, with 12 bases between. The CDR3 spans 14 residues. Germline-derived CDR1 and CDR2 are LNHDA and SQIVND (reference sequence). The CDR3 region is CASSPWGDSYEQYF. The CDR3 region has the DNA TGTGCCAGTAGTCCCTGGGGGGATTCCTACGAGCAGTACTTC.